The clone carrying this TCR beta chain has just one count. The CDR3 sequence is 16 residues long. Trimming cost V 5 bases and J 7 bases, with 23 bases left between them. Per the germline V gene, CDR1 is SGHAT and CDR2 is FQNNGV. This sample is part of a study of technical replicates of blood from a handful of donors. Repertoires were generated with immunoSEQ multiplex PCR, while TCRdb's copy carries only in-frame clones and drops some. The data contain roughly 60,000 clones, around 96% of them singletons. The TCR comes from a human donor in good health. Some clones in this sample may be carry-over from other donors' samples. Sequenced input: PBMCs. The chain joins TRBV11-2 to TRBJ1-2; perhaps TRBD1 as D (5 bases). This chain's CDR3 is CASSPTPYSGPPGYTF. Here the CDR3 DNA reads TGTGCCAGCAGCCCCACGCCCTACTCAGGGCCCCCTGGCTACACCTTC. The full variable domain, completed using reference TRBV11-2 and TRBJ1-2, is EAGVAQSPRYKIIEKRQSVAFWCNPISGHATLYWYQQILGQGPKLLIQFQNNGVVDDSQLPKDRFSAERLKGVDSTLKIQPAKLEDSAVYLCASSPTPYSGPPGYTFGSGTRLTVV.